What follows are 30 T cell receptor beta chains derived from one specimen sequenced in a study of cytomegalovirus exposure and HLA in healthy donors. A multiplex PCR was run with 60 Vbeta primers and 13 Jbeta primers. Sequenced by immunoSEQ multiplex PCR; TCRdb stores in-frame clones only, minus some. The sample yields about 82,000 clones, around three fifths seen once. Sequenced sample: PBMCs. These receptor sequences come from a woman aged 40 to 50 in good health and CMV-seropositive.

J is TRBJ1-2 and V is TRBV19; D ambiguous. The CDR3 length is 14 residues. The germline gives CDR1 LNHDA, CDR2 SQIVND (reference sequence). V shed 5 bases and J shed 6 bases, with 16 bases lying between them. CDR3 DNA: TGTGCCAGTAGTCCCAGAAGCAGAGGGAATGGCTACACCTTC. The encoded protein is CASSPRSRGNGYTF.

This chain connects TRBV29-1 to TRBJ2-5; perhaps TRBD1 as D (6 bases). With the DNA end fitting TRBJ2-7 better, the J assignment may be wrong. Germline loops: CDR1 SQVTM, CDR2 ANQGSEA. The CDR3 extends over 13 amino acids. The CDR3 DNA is TGCAGCGTTGAAGAGGGTCAGGGGAACGAGCAGTACTTC. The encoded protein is CSVEEGQGNEQYF.

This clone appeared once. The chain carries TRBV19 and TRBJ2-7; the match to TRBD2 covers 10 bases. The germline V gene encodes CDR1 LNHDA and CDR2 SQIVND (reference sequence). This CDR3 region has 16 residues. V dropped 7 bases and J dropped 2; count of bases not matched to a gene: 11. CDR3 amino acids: CASTSGRARTPYEQYF. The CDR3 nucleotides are TGTGCCAGTACGAGCGGGAGGGCCCGAACACCCTACGAGCAGTACTTC.

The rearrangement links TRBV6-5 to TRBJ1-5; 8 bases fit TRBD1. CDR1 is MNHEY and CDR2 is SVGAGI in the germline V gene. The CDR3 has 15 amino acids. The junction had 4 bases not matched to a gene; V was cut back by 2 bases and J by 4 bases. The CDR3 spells CASSYGTGRNQPQHF. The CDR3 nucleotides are TGTGCCAGCAGTTACGGGACAGGCAGAAATCAGCCCCAGCATTTT.

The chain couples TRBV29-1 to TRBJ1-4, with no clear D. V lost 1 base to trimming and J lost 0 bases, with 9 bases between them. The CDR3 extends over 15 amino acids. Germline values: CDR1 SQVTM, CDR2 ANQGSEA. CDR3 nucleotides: TGCAGCGTTGAAGTTCGGAGTTCAACTAATGAAAAACTGTTTTTT. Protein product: CSVEVRSSTNEKLFF.

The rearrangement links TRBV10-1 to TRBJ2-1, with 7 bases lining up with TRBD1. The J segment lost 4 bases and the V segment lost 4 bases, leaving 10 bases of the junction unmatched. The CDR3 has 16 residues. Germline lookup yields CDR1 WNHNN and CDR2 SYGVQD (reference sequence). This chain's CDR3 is CASSAQGQAPYNEQFF. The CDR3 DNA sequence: TGCGCCAGCAGTGCCCAAGGACAGGCGCCTTACAATGAGCAGTTCTTC.

The CDR3 here is CASSQGTGKLFF. DNA of the CDR3: TGTGCCAGCAGCCAGGGGACAGGGAAACTGTTTTTT. The rearrangement joins TRBV14 to TRBJ1-4; 9 positions match TRBD1. This CDR3 has 12 amino acids. The trim removed 3 bases at V and 11 bases at J, leaving 1 base unmatched. Looked up from germline, CDR1 is SGHDN and CDR2 is FVKESK.

This chain's CDR3 is CASTFGDLNTEAFF. The CDR3 DNA sequence: TGTGCCAGCACCTTCGGCGACTTGAACACTGAAGCTTTCTTT. The genes are TRBV2 and TRBJ1-1, with unresolved D. Trimming pared 7 bases from V and 0 bases from J, leaving 12 bases between. Germline CDR1 reads SNHLY; CDR2 reads FYNNEI. This CDR3 contains 14 residues.

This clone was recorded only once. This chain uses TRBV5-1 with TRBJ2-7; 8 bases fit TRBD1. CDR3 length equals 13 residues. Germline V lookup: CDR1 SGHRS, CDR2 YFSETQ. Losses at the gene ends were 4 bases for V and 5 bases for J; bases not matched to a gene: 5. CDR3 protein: CASSPTGVDEQYF. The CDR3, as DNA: TGCGCCAGCAGCCCGACAGGGGTGGACGAGCAGTACTTC.

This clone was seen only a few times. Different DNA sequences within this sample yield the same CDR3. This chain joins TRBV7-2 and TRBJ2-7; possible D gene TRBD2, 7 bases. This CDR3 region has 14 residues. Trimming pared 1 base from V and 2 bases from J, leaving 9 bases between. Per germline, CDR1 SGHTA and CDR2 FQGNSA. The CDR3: CASSLGGGTYEQYF. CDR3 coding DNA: TGTGCCAGCAGCTTAGGGGGGGGCACCTACGAGCAGTACTTC.

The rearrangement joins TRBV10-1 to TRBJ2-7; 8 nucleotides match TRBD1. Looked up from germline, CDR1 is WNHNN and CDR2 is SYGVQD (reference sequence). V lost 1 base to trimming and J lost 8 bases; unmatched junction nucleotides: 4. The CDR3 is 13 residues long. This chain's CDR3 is CASSEWSGGKQYF. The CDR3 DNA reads TGCGCCAGCAGTGAGTGGTCAGGGGGCAAGCAGTACTTC.

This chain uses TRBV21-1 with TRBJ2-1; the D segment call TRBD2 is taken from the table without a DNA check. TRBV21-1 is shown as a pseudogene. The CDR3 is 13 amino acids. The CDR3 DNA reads TGTGCCTGTCTTGGCGGGCTACGGGATGAGCAGTTCTTC. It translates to CACLGGLRDEQFF.

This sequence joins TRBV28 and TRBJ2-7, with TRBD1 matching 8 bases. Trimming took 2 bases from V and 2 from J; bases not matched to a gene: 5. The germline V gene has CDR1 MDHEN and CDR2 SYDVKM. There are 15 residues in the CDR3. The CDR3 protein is CASSLQGTGAYEQYF. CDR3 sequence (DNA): TGTGCCAGCAGTTTACAGGGGACAGGAGCCTACGAGCAGTACTTC.

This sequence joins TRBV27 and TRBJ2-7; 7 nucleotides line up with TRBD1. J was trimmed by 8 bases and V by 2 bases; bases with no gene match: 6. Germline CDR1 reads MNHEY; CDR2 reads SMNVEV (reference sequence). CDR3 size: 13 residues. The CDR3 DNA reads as TGTGCCAGCAGTTTACAGGGGGTCCCGCAGCAGTACTTC. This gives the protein CASSLQGVPQQYF.

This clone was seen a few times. CDR3: CASSRGGRSYEQYF. DNA for the CDR3: TGTGCCAGCAGCCGCGGGGGGCGGTCCTACGAGCAGTACTTC. The chain combines TRBV7-9 with TRBJ2-7, with 8 bases fitting TRBD2. The ends lost 5 bases at V and 1 base at J; junction bases unmatched: 4. The germline V gene encodes CDR1 SEHNR and CDR2 FQNEAQ (reference sequence). The CDR3 covers 14 residues.

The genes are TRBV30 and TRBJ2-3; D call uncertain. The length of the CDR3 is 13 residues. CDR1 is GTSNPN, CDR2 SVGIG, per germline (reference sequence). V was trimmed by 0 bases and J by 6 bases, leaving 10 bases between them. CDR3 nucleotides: TGTGCCTGGAGTGTACGGAGAGCGGATACGCAGTATTTT. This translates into CAWSVRRADTQYF.

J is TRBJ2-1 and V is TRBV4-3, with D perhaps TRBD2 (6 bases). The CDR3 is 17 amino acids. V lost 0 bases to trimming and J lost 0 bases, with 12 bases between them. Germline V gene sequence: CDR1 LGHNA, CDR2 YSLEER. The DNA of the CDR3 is TGCGCCAGCAGCCAAGATCCTGGCGGGATCTCCTACAATGAGCAGTTCTTC. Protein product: CASSQDPGGISYNEQFF.

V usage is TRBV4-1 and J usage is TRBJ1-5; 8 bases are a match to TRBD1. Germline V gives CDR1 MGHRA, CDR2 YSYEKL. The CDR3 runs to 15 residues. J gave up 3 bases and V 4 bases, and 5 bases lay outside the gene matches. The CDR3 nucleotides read TGCGCCAGCAGCCTCGGACAGGGTTTCAATCAGCCCCAGCATTTT. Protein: CASSLGQGFNQPQHF.

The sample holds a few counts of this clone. As DNA, the CDR3 is TGTGCCAGCAGTCCACTAGGGGGGGGGTACAGCAGCAATCAGCCCCAGCATTTT. Translation gives CASSPLGGGYSSNQPQHF. V is TRBV27 and J is TRBJ1-5; tentative D call: TRBD1 (6 bases). The CDR3 sequence is 18 residues long. Germline-derived CDR1 and CDR2 are MNHEY and SMNVEV (reference sequence). V gave up 5 bases and J gave up 1 base, with 21 bases separating them.

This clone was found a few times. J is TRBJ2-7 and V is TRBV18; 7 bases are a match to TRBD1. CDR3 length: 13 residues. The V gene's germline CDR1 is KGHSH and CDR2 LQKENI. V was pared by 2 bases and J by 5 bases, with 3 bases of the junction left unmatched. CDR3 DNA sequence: TGTGCCAGCTCACCATGGCAGGGGGACGAGCAGTACTTC. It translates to CASSPWQGDEQYF.

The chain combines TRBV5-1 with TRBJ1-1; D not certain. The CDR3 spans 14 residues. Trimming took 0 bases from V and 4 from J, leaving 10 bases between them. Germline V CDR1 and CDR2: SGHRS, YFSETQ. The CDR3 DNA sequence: TGCGCCAGCAGCTTGGGGAGTGGAAGCACTGAAGCTTTCTTT. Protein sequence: CASSLGSGSTEAFF.

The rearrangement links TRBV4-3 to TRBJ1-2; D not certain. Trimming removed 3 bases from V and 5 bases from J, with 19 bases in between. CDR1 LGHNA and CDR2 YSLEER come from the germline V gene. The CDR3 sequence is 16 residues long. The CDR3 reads CASSQDWAMGVYGYTF. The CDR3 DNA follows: TGCGCCAGCAGCCAGGACTGGGCCATGGGTGTATATGGCTACACCTTC.

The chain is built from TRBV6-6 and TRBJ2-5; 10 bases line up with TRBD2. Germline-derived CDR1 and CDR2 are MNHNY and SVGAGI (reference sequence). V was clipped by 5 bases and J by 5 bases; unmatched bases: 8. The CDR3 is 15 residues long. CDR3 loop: CASSRKGTSDETQYF. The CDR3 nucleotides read TGTGCCAGCAGTAGGAAGGGGACTAGCGATGAGACCCAGTACTTC.

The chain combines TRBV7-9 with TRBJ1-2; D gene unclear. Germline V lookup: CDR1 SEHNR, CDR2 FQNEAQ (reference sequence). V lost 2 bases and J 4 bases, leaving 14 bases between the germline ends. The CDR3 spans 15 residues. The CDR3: CASSLLGEIGYGYTF. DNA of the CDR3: TGTGCCAGCAGCTTACTGGGAGAGATAGGCTATGGCTACACCTTC.

As DNA, the CDR3 is TGTGCCAGTAGTAGGAGGACACGACTAGCGGGAGCAAGGGATGAGCAGTTCTTC. Its translation: CASSRRTRLAGARDEQFF. The chain uses TRBV19 and TRBJ2-1; TRBD2 matches 12 bases. The V gene end was trimmed by 4 bases and the J gene end by 8 bases; junction bases not matched to a gene: 15. Germline CDR1 is LNHDA and CDR2 is SQIVND (reference sequence). The CDR3 covers 18 residues.

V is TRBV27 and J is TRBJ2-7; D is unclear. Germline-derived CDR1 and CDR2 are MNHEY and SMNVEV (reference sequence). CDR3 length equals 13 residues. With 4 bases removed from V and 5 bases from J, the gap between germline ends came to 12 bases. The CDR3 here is CASSSTTEDEQYF. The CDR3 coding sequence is TGTGCCAGCAGTTCGACAACAGAAGACGAGCAGTACTTC.

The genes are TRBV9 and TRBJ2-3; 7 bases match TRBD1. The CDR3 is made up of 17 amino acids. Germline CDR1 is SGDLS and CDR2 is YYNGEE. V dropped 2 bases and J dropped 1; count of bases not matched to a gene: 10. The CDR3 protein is CASSVRTGVSGTDTQYF. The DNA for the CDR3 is TGTGCCAGCAGCGTGCGAACAGGGGTGTCGGGCACAGATACGCAGTATTTT.

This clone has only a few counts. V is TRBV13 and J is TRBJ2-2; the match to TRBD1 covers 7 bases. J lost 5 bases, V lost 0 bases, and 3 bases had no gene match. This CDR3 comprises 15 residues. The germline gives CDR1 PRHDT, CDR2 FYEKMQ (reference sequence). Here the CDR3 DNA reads TGTGCCAGCAGCTTAGGAGACAGGGAAACCGGGGAGCTGTTTTTT. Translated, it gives CASSLGDRETGELFF.

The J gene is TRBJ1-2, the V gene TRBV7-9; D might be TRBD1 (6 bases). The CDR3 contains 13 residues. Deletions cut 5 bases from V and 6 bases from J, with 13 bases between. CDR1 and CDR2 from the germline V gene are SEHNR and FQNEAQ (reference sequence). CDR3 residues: CASSRSRGHGYTF. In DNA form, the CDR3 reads TGTGCCAGCAGCAGAAGCAGGGGCCATGGCTACACCTTC.

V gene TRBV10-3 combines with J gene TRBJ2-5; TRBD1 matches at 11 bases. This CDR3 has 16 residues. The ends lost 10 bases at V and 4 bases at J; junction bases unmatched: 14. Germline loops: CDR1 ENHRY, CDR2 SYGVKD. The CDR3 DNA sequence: TGTGCCACAAGGGGTGGACAGGGGGCGAGGGGAGAGACCCAGTACTTC. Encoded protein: CATRGGQGARGETQYF.